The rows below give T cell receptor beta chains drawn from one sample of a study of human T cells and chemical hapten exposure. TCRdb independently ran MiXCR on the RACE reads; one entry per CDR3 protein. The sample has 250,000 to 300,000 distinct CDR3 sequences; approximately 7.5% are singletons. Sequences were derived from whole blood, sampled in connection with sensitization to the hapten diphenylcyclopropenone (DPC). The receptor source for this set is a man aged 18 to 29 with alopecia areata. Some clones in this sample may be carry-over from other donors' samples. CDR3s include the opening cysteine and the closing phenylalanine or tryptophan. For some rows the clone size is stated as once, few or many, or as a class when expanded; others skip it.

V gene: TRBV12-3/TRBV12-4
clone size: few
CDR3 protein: CASSLGPHQPQHF

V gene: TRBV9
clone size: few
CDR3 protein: CASNRGSYNSPLHF

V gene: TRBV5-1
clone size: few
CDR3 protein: CASMGHGQETQYF

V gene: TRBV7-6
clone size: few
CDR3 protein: CASRRLAGDALYNEQFF

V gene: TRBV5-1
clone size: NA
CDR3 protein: CASSSDSLRTEAFF

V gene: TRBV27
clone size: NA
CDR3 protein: CASSLDSGGNEQFF

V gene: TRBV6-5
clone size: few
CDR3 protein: CASSYGGGANEQFF

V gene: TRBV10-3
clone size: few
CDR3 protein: CAISGTGGAGRNTEAFF

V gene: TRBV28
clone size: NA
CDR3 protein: CASSASGTDGGAAFF

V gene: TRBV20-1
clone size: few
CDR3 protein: CSARDRESADTQYF

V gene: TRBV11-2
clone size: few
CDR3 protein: CASSLSDPGGNLFMNTEAFF

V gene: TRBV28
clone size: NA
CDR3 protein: CASSSPGQDGRDEQFF

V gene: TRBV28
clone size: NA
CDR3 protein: CASTLLQNEKLFF

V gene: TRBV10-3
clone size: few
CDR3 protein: CAISDRLADTGELFF

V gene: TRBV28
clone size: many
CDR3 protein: CASSFVGSNQPQHF

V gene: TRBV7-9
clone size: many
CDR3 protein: CASSLVHSGANVLTF

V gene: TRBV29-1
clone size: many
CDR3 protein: CSVVSQGYEQYF

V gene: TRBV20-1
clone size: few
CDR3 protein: CSARWTIGDTQYF

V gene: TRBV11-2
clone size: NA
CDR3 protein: CASSQRNEKLFF

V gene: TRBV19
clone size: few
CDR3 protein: CASKQDHQPQHF

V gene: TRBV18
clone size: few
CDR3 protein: CASSALTGTGELFF

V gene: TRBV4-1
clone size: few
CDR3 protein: CASSQGKGYEQYF

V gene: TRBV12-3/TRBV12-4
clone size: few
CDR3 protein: CASRPFRGPPHGYTF

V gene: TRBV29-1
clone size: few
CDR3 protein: CSAVNGGNSGNTIYF

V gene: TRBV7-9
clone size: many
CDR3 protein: CASSLRGLDSPLHF

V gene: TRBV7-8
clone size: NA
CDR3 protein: CASSFSPLEGTDTQYF

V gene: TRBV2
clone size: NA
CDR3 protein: CASQSVRGTNEKLFF